The 17 T cell receptor beta chains listed next were all sequenced from one sample in a study of blood T cell repertoires in COVID-19. Here immunoSEQ multiplex PCR was the method, and the copy in TCRdb shows in-frame clones only, minus some. The sample shows more than 300,000 clones, around 89% of them seen only once. The source material was peripheral blood. These receptors were collected from a woman aged 25 to 39 with COVID-19, enrolled during active disease.

The chain carries TRBV27 and TRBJ2-7, with 7 bases aligning to TRBD2. There are 15 residues in the CDR3. Losses at the gene ends were 5 bases for V and 1 base for J; bases not matched to a gene: 8. Germline V gene sequence: CDR1 MNHEY, CDR2 SMNVEV (reference sequence). The CDR3 reads CASSTGLLSSYEQYF. The CDR3 nucleotides are TGTGCCAGCAGTACGGGACTATTATCGTCCTACGAGCAGTACTTC.

The V and J genes are TRBV24-1 and TRBJ2-1, with 9 bases matching TRBD1. This CDR3 has 16 residues. The junction had 5 bases not matched to a gene; V was cut back by 1 base and J by 5 bases. The germline gives CDR1 KGHDR, CDR2 SFDVKD. CDR3 nucleotide sequence: TGTGCCACCAGTGATTTCCGGGACAGGGTGCACAATGAGCAGTTCTTC. Its protein product is CATSDFRDRVHNEQFF.

The chain combines TRBV5-4 with TRBJ1-6; weak D call: TRBD1 (5 bases). The V end was cut by 2 bases, the J end by 0 bases, with 6 bases between. This CDR3 comprises 15 residues. Per the germline V gene, CDR1 is SGHNT and CDR2 is YYREEE (reference sequence). CDR3 bases: TGTGCCAGCAGCTTACAGGACTCCTATAATTCACCCCTCCACTTT. Its protein is CASSLQDSYNSPLHF. Full variable domain (rest looked up from reference TRBV5-4 and TRBJ1-6): ETGVTQSPTHLIKTRGQQVTLRCSSQSGHNTVSWYQQALGQGPQFIFQYYREEENGRGNFPPRFSGLQFPNYSSELNVNALELDDSALYLCASSLQDSYNSPLHFGNGTRLTVT.

V usage is TRBV5-6 and J usage is TRBJ1-2; no definite D call. V was clipped by 3 bases and J by 5 bases, with 14 bases between them. Germline assignment: CDR1 SGHDT and CDR2 YYEEEE. The CDR3 sequence is 14 residues long. The CDR3 bases are TGTGCCAGCAGCTGGGATACCGGCGGGTATGGCTACACCTTC. Translated, it gives CASSWDTGGYGYTF.

Written as DNA, the CDR3 is TGTGCCAGCAGTTTCAGTTTATGGAACACCATATATTTT. The encoded protein is CASSFSLWNTIYF. The V and J genes are TRBV12-3 or TRBV12-4 and TRBJ1-3; D gene ambiguous. The CDR3 sequence is 13 residues long. The V end was cut by 3 bases, the J end by 7 bases, with 10 bases between.

This rearrangement joins TRBV11-2 to TRBJ1-1; D gene uncertain. The germline V gene encodes CDR1 SGHAT and CDR2 FQNNGV. The length of the CDR3 is 12 residues. Trimming removed 1 base from V and 11 bases from J, with 11 bases in between. The CDR3 DNA reads as TGTGCCAGCAGCTTAGGGGCTAATTGGGCTTTCTTT. It is translated as CASSLGANWAFF.

The chain links TRBV18 to TRBJ2-6; perhaps TRBD2 as D (6 bases). V was cut by 3 bases and J by 3 bases, with 12 bases left in between. Germline V gene data show CDR1 as KGHSH and CDR2 as LQKENI. The CDR3 extends over 16 amino acids. CDR3 DNA: TGTGCCAGCTCACCGATCGGGGGAGGTGGGGCCAACGTCCTGACTTTC. This encodes CASSPIGGGGANVLTF.

The V gene is TRBV7-2, the J gene TRBJ2-2, with 8 bases that match TRBD1. Germline CDR1 and CDR2: SGHTA and FQGNSA. There are 18 residues in the CDR3. V was clipped by 5 bases and J by 6 bases; unmatched bases: 17. DNA of the CDR3: TGTGCCAGCAGCCCCCGAGGACAGGGAGCTGGTAATCCCGGGGAGCTGTTTTTT. Residues: CASSPRGQGAGNPGELFF.

As regards this clone: Other DNA sequences from this sample encode an identical CDR3 as well. This chain links TRBV7-8 with TRBJ1-2; TRBD1 matches 9 bases. With V trimmed by 0 bases and J by 5 bases, 1 base remained unmatched. This CDR3 is 14 amino acids long. The germline V gene has CDR1 SGHVS and CDR2 FQNEAQ. The CDR3 protein is CASSLADRGYGYTF. CDR3 sequence (DNA): TGTGCCAGCAGCTTAGCGGACAGGGGATATGGCTACACCTTC.

The rearrangement joins TRBV7-8 to TRBJ2-2; 8 nucleotides match TRBD1. Germline CDR1 is SGHVS and CDR2 is FQNEAQ. This CDR3 region has 16 residues. Trimming removed 2 bases from V and 1 base from J; junction bases left unmatched: 3. DNA for the CDR3: TGTGCCAGCAGCTTATGGGGACAGGTGAACACCGGGGAGCTGTTTTTT. Translating it yields CASSLWGQVNTGELFF.

The chain uses TRBV6-9 and TRBJ2-5; 14 nucleotides match TRBD2. CDR3 size: 19 residues. J gave up 0 bases and V 3 bases, and 9 bases lay outside the gene matches. In germline, CDR1 is MNHGY, CDR2 SVAAGI. The CDR3 protein is CASSYQTGLAGGNQETQYF. CDR3 nucleotide sequence: TGTGCCAGCAGTTACCAAACCGGACTAGCGGGGGGTAACCAAGAGACCCAGTACTTC.

This sequence joins TRBV4-1 and TRBJ2-3; the match to TRBD2 covers 11 bases. This CDR3 comprises 15 residues. The junction had 1 base not matched to a gene; V was cut back by 4 bases and J by 1 base. Germline CDR1 and CDR2: MGHRA and YSYEKL. This CDR3 is CASSPLAGGTDTQYF. CDR3 nucleotides: TGCGCCAGCAGCCCACTAGCGGGGGGCACAGATACGCAGTATTTT.

This clone occurred once. V gene TRBV24-1 combines with J gene TRBJ2-5; 7 positions agree with TRBD1. Trimming cost V 5 bases and J 7 bases; bases outside gene matches: 12. Per germline, CDR1 KGHDR and CDR2 SFDVKD. The CDR3 has 15 residues. The CDR3 DNA reads as TGTGCCACCAGTGCGTCACAGGGGCCCCCGACGACCCAGTACTTC. Translation gives CATSASQGPPTTQYF.

The chain combines TRBV3-1 (or the pseudogene TRBV3-2) with TRBJ2-4; no firm D call. The CDR3 loop spans 13 amino acids. Deletions cut 2 bases from V and 5 bases from J, with 7 bases between. Germline loops: CDR1 LGHDT, CDR2 YNNKEL (reference sequence). CDR3 in DNA: TGTGCCAGCAGCCAACTTTCCGAAAACATTCAGTACTTC. Translated, it gives CASSQLSENIQYF.

V and J are TRBV19 and TRBJ1-2, with a weak D call TRBD1 (5 bases). V was trimmed by 7 bases and J by 4 bases, leaving 16 bases between them. The germline V gene encodes CDR1 LNHDA and CDR2 SQIVND (reference sequence). The CDR3 is 14 residues long. For the CDR3, the DNA is TGTGCCAGTAAGACAGACAGTGCCCTCTATGGCTACACCTTC. This codes for CASKTDSALYGYTF.

CDR3: CASSWGDYNEQFF. For the CDR3, the DNA is TGTGCCAGCAGCTGGGGGGACTACAATGAGCAGTTCTTC. J is TRBJ2-1 and V is TRBV5-6; perhaps TRBD2 as D (6 bases). The CDR3 contains 13 residues. CDR1 and CDR2 (germline): SGHDT, YYEEEE. V lost 3 bases, J lost 3 bases, and 7 bases lay in between. Full variable domain (rest looked up from reference TRBV5-6 and TRBJ2-1): DAGVTQSPTHLIKTRGQQVTLRCSPKSGHDTVSWYQQALGQGPQFIFQYYEEEERQRGNFPDRFSGHQFPNYSSELNVNALLLGDSALYLCASSWGDYNEQFFGPGTRLTVL.

The chain combines TRBV9 with TRBJ2-5; perhaps TRBD2 as D (5 bases). With 3 bases removed from V and 3 bases from J, the gap between germline ends came to 9 bases. The CDR3 loop spans 13 amino acids. Germline assignment: CDR1 SGDLS and CDR2 YYNGEE. The CDR3 DNA sequence: TGTGCCAGCAGCGCCTACGGGGAAGAGACCCAGTACTTC. It is translated as CASSAYGEETQYF.